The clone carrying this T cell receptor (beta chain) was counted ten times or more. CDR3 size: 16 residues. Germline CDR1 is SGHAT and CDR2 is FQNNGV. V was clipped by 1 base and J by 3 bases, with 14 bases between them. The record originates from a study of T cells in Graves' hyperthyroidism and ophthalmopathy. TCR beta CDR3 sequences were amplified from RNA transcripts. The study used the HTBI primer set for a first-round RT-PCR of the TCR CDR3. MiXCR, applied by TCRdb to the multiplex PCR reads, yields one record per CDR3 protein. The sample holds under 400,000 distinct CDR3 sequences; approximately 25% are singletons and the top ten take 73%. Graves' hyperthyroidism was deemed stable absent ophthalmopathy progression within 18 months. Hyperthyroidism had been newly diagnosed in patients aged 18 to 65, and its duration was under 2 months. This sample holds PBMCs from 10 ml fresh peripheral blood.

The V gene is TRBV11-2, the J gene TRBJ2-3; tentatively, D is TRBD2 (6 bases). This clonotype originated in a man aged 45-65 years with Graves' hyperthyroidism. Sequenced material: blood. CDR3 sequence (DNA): TGTGCCAGCAGCTTAGGTCCGGGAGTGGGAACAGATACGCAGTATTTT. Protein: CASSLGPGVGTDTQYF.